What follows describes a single T cell receptor (beta chain). Its antigen is unknown. The data derive from a study of blood T cells in healthy people across ages. Broader study findings: Naive CD4+ cell counts and diversity both ran higher in long-lived than in aged donors.

A second about 6 to 12 cycle PCR used barcoded and J-beta primers. TCRdb processed the 5' RACE reads anew with MiXCR; each CDR3 protein has one entry. Of roughly 730,000 distinct CDR3 sequences listed, more than 50% were seen once; the top ten hold about a quarter. This sequence was found in a man between 40 and 49 years old in good health. Sequencing was carried out using blood.

The CDR3 nucleotides are TGCAGTGCTCCCGACAGGGATACCCCCTATGGCTACACCTTC. Its translation: CSAPDRDTPYGYTF. The gene calls are TRBV20-1 and TRBJ1-2, with 7 positions matching TRBD1. Per germline, CDR1 DFQATT and CDR2 SNEGSKA (reference sequence). The V segment lost 5 bases and the J segment 4 bases; nucleotides outside the gene matches: 10. The CDR3 runs 14 residues.